The present entry profiles one TCR beta chain with its context. These data come from a study of CD8+CD57+ T cells in acquired aplastic anemia. Study at large: Average DNA yield from sorted CD4+ and CD8+ cells was approximately 3 ug.

The TCR beta profiling, which covered VDJ combination and CDR3 sequence, was carried out using genomic DNA as the template. Each CDR3 protein is one row after TCRdb ran MiXCR on the reads. This table holds under 500,000 distinct CDR3 sequences, 25% to 40% found once. Patients included in sequencing had previously demonstrated CD8+CD57+ cell expansion by flow cytometry. The CDR3 length is 15 residues. Germline V lookup: CDR1 MGHDK, CDR2 SYGVNS. The V end lost 8 bases, the J end lost 0 bases, and 14 bases lay between the germline ends. The sequenced material came from sorted CD4+, CD8+, or CD8+CD57+ T cells (not recorded which) from PBMCs. The TCR was taken from a human donor with aplastic anemia. The J gene is TRBJ1-3, the V gene TRBV25-1; no definite D call. The CDR3 coding sequence is TGTGCCAGCGTTGAGCCCGGACTCTCTGGAAACACCATATATTTT. It codes for CASVEPGLSGNTIYF.